This T cell receptor (beta chain) comes out of a study of beta chain features in type 1 diabetes (dated by TCRdb to 2017 to 2018). For the wider study: No differences in mean age, gender distribution, total cell number or subset yield were found between patients and healthy donors. A total of 107,917,701 sorted cells were examined across all samples, and the number of cells per subset was strongly correlated with RNA yield. The study compared the TCRB repertoires of sorted circulating CD4+ T cell subsets in recently diagnosed type 1 diabetes patients with those in matched healthy donors. Regulatory and stem cell-like memory subsets were obtained from only 8 patients and about 8 healthy donors, while naive and central memory subsets were obtained from all 28 donors. The research as a whole found: Patients with type 1 diabetes made fewer insertions and deleted more nucleotides at VDJ recombination sites, implying thymic rearrangement abnormalities. Sequencing cDNA rather than genomic DNA could over-represent highly expressing activated cells, although activation and CD3 levels did not differ between groups. Because the HLA sub-analyses included only small numbers of individuals, any influence of HLA type on TCRB rearrangement was left unresolved. PCR may preferentially amplify shorter templates, but because patient and control samples were amplified and corrected together, any resulting skew would affect both groups equally. Type 1 diabetes patients showed a moderate but significant shortening of TCRB CDR3 length in all four CD4+ subsets. Naive, central memory and regulatory TCRB repertoires appeared more similar among patients than among healthy donors.

From each donor, a single peripheral blood sample of about 120 mL on average was drawn into heparinised tubes. Naive, central memory, regulatory and stem cell-like memory CD4+ T cells were sorted on a BD FACSAria II using a panel including CD45RO, CCR7, CD25, CD127, CD95 and CD27. A purity above 95% was achieved for all sorted populations. PBMCs were isolated immediately by Lymphoprep density gradient centrifugation and stained directly without culture. So that batch effects would be minimized, each experiment stained and sorted samples in pairs, pairing one healthy donor with one patient. The entire amount of isolated RNA was reverse transcribed using the High Capacity cDNA Reverse Transcription Kit, so the sequenced TCRB transcripts were expressed ones. Deep immunoSEQ sequencing was applied to naive, central memory and regulatory T cell samples, giving an average of roughly 3.5 million total reads per sample. Sorted cells were lysed in RLT buffer, and RNA was extracted using DNase-treated RNeasy Micro or Mini kits according to cell number. To prevent cross-contamination, each cell subset was processed individually, whereas patient and healthy donor samples were processed jointly. TCRB sequences were amplified from cDNA with the immunoSEQ multiplex PCR, producing 87-bp fragments spanning the CDR3 region. Sequencing of the amplicons was performed on the Illumina HiSeq platform. Processing in the source paper ran as follows. Synthetic template baselines were used to correct PCR bias computationally, reads within Hamming distance 2 were collapsed together, and singletons that could not be merged were discarded. By aligning reads against IMGT, V, D and J genes, CDR3 length, and insertions or deletions at six rearrangement sites were assigned. Within each subset, clonotype counts were normalized to sorted cell number, and only after that were true diversity and Gini coefficients computed with the tcR R package. Repertoire sharing was quantified using the overlap coefficient calculated on TCRB nucleotide sequences. Out-of-frame TCRB sequences from naive cells were analyzed as a proxy for the pre-selection repertoire. TCRdb carries this immuneACCESS record with in-frame sequences only. Its versions omit some clonotypes, under half of them owing to an unresolved V gene in the studies checked, with the rest unexplained. V, J and clone size are those of that table, while D and trimming were read from the DNA. Recorded for this sample are fewer than 350,000 clones; around 16% of them occurred a single time. Jointly, the top ten make up about 0.014% of the sample.

On this clone: This clone's antigen is unknown. The sample holds no much larger clone one base away, and base qualities are not on file.

Via the germline V gene, CDR1 is SNHLY and CDR2 FYNNEI. V has 8 bases trimmed and J has 3 bases trimmed; junction bases matching no gene number 8. The CDR3 runs 15 residues from the cysteine to the phenylalanine. CDR3 DNA only is kept here, 45 bases in frame from base 1. The sequenced sample was naive CD4+ T cells from blood. The sample's cell subset or site, from its label and the paper: true naive CD4+ T cells. The receptor was isolated from a man younger than 35 with type 1 diabetes. Rearrangement joined TRBV2 to TRBJ2-1; the central 9 bases match TRBD2. This receptor has the CDR3 CASGNSGSVYNEQFF. The DNA is TGTGCCAGCGGGAATAGCGGGAGTGTCTACAATGAGCAGTTCTTC.